A selection of T cell receptor beta chains follows, all from one sample in a study of blood T cell repertoires in COVID-19. Using immunoSEQ multiplex PCR, the repertoire was profiled, and TCRdb retains in-frame clones only, with some absent. The data hold 200,000 to 300,000 clones, with 80% to 95% observed a single time. Input material: peripheral blood. The source of these receptors is a man aged 30-40 years with COVID-19, enrolled during active disease. CDR3s include the opening cysteine and the closing phenylalanine or tryptophan. The D gene is left open where the match is weak. The listing skips clone size in some rows; elsewhere it reads once, few, many or a size class.

j_call v_call clone_size d_call cdr3_aa cdr3_nt
TRBJ2-3 TRBV2 once - CASRLLPPTDTQYF TGTGCCAGCAGACTCCTCCCCCCCACAGATACGCAGTATTTT
TRBJ1-5 TRBV10-3 - - CAISERGDQPQHF TGTGCCATCAGTGAACGGGGGGATCAGCCCCAGCATTTT
TRBJ1-5 TRBV6-2/TRBV6-3 - - CASSTGGSSQPQHF TGTGCCAGCAGCACGGGCGGGTCCAGCCAGCCCCAGCATTTT
TRBJ1-2 TRBV5-4 - TRBD1 CASSLAGGPIYGYTF TGTGCCAGCAGCTTGGCAGGGGGACCTATCTATGGCTACACCTTC
TRBJ2-7 TRBV7-9 - TRBD2 CASSFSGGDSYEQYF TGTGCCAGCAGCTTCAGCGGGGGGGACTCCTACGAGCAGTACTTC
TRBJ1-4 TRBV6-5 - - CASSYVQGTTNEKLFF TGTGCCAGCAGTTATGTCCAGGGGACCACTAATGAAAAACTGTTTTTT
TRBJ1-2 TRBV7-3 - - CASSLSPRDYGYTF TGTGCCAGCAGTCTCAGCCCGAGGGACTATGGCTACACCTTC
TRBJ1-5 TRBV3-1/TRBV3-2 - - CASSPRGGIQPQHF TGTGCCAGCAGCCCCCGAGGAGGGATACAGCCCCAGCATTTT
TRBJ2-1 TRBV7-9 - - CASPRRNSGNEQFF TGTGCCAGCCCCCGTAGGAACAGTGGCAATGAGCAGTTCTTC
TRBJ2-2 TRBV7-3 - TRBD2 CASSFSGVNTGELFF TGTGCCAGCAGCTTTAGCGGGGTGAACACCGGGGAGCTGTTTTTT
TRBJ2-1 TRBV25-1 - TRBD2 CASTHRTGGSYNEQFF TGTGCCAGCACTCATAGAACGGGGGGTTCCTACAATGAGCAGTTCTTC
TRBJ1-5 TRBV6-2/TRBV6-3 - TRBD1 CASSRGTGSYSNQPQHF TGTGCCAGCAGTCGCGGGACAGGTAGCTATAGCAATCAGCCCCAGCATTTT
TRBJ1-2 TRBV6-5 - - CASAALGYGYTF TGTGCCAGCGCCGCACTCGGGTATGGCTACACCTTC
TRBJ2-5 TRBV5-1 - TRBD1 CASSWRQGGGETQYF TGCGCCAGCAGCTGGCGACAGGGGGGCGGAGAGACCCAGTACTTC
TRBJ2-7 TRBV9 - TRBD2 CASSVASGGSYEQYF TGTGCCAGCAGCGTTGCTAGCGGGGGGTCCTACGAGCAGTACTTC
TRBJ1-1 TRBV5-1 - - CASSLQGDTNTEAFF TGCGCCAGCAGCCTACAGGGCGATACGAACACTGAAGCTTTCTTT
TRBJ1-1 TRBV20-1 - - CSASYPGTEAFF TGCAGTGCTAGTTACCCGGGGACTGAAGCTTTCTTT
TRBJ2-2 TRBV2 - TRBD1 CASSELDRARLAGELFF TGTGCCAGCAGTGAACTGGACAGGGCCCGTCTTGCCGGGGAGCTGTTTTTT
TRBJ2-1 TRBV18 - TRBD2 CASSPRGGTSEYNEQFF TGTGCCAGCTCACCAAGGGGTGGGACTAGCGAGTACAATGAGCAGTTCTTC
TRBJ2-3 TRBV28 - TRBD2 CASSLSTSGGPTQYF TGTGCCAGCAGTTTATCGACTAGCGGGGGGCCGACGCAGTATTTT
TRBJ2-2 TRBV11-3 - - CASSLGAAGTGELFF TGTGCCAGCAGCTTAGGAGCAGCGGGCACCGGGGAGCTGTTTTTT
TRBJ1-1 TRBV19 once - CASSIGLVSEAFF TGTGCCAGTAGTATTGGTCTCGTCAGTGAAGCTTTCTTT
TRBJ2-5 TRBV3-1/TRBV3-2 - - CASSQTAPTPRAQYF TGTGCCAGCAGCCAAACGGCACCCACCCCGAGGGCCCAGTACTTC
TRBJ2-2 TRBV3-1/TRBV3-2 - - CASSQGLGRTGELFF TGTGCCAGCAGCCAAGGGCTCGGGAGAACCGGGGAGCTGTTTTTT
TRBJ2-7 TRBV2 - - CASTTGSYEQYF TGTGCCAGCACAACAGGCTCCTACGAGCAGTACTTC
TRBJ2-7 TRBV5-4 - TRBD2 CASSLEGGRAAEQYF TGTGCCAGCAGCTTGGAAGGAGGGAGGGCAGCCGAGCAGTACTTC
TRBJ1-5 TRBV12-3/TRBV12-4 - - CASSLRGYQPQHF TGTGCCAGCAGTTTAAGGGGGTATCAGCCCCAGCATTTT
TRBJ1-6 TRBV28 - TRBD1 CASSPGQGGGSPLHF TGTGCCAGCAGTCCCGGACAGGGGGGGGGATCACCCCTCCACTTT
TRBJ2-7 TRBV14 once - CASSRRGGHNSYEQYF TGTGCCAGCAGCCGGAGGGGCGGACACAACTCCTACGAGCAGTACTTC
TRBJ2-3 TRBV10-3 - TRBD2 CAISEGPAGGSTDTQYF TGTGCCATCAGTGAGGGACCAGCGGGGGGCAGCACAGATACGCAGTATTTT
TRBJ2-5 TRBV4-1 - TRBD2 CASSQDLGLAGGQYF TGCGCCAGCAGCCAAGATCTGGGGTTGGCGGGGGGCCAGTACTTC
TRBJ1-1 TRBV12-3/TRBV12-4 - - CASSFWRDTEAFF TGTGCCAGCAGTTTCTGGAGGGACACTGAAGCTTTCTTT
TRBJ2-5 TRBV6-1 - - CASSESEGGNQETQYF TGTGCCAGCAGTGAATCCGAGGGGGGGAACCAAGAGACCCAGTACTTC
TRBJ1-6 TRBV25-1 - - CASTVGGDAPLHF TGTGCCAGCACCGTGGGAGGGGACGCACCCCTCCACTTT
TRBJ1-2 TRBV12-3/TRBV12-4 - - CASRGTGLRGYTF TGTGCCAGCAGGGGTACAGGGCTCAGGGGCTACACCTTC
TRBJ1-2 TRBV28 - TRBD1 CASSLGTGDFYTF TGTGCCAGCAGTTTGGGGACAGGAGACTTCTACACCTTC
TRBJ1-2 TRBV7-3 - TRBD1 CASSLGQGYGYTF TGTGCCAGCAGCTTAGGACAGGGCTATGGCTACACCTTC
TRBJ2-3 TRBV27 - - CASSLYRGSTDTQYF TGTGCCAGCAGCTTATATAGGGGCAGCACAGATACGCAGTATTTT
TRBJ2-3 TRBV4-2 - TRBD1 CASEDRDPTDTQYF TGTGCCAGCGAGGACAGGGACCCCACAGATACGCAGTATTTT
TRBJ1-1 TRBV3-1/TRBV3-2 once - CASSQGGAGGNTEAFF TGTGCCAGCAGCCAGGGGGGGGCTGGAGGGAACACTGAAGCTTTCTTT
TRBJ2-7 TRBV5-1 once TRBD2 CASSQERGPLQGRSEQYF TGCGCCAGCAGCCAGGAGCGGGGGCCCTTGCAGGGGCGTTCCGAGCAGTACTTC
TRBJ1-5 TRBV3-1/TRBV3-2 few - CASSQGRGHNQPQHF TGTGCCAGCAGCCAGGGGCGGGGCCATAATCAGCCCCAGCATTTT
TRBJ1-2 TRBV5-5 - TRBD1 CASSLAGTGKNYGYTF TGTGCCAGCAGCTTGGCCGGGACAGGGAAGAACTATGGCTACACCTTC
TRBJ2-7 TRBV5-1 - TRBD1 CASSWGTADYEQYF TGCGCCAGCAGCTGGGGGACAGCCGACTACGAGCAGTACTTC
TRBJ1-6 TRBV6-1 - TRBD1 CASSEPRQGRSPLHF TGTGCCAGCAGTGAACCGAGACAGGGGAGGTCACCCCTCCACTTT
TRBJ1-1 TRBV12-5 - - CASGSIPGTIGNTEAFF TGTGCTAGTGGTTCCATCCCCGGGACAATTGGAAACACTGAAGCTTTCTTT
TRBJ2-5 TRBV2 - - CASGAAVKETQYF TGTGCCAGCGGTGCTGCGGTGAAAGAGACCCAGTACTTC
TRBJ1-5 TRBV11-2 - TRBD1 CASSFGTGDLPQHF TGTGCCAGCAGCTTTGGGACAGGGGATCTGCCCCAGCATTTT
TRBJ1-6 TRBV11-2 - - CASSLISNISPLHF TGTGCCAGCAGCCTTATTAGCAACATCTCACCCCTCCACTTT
TRBJ1-5 TRBV30 - - CAWSVGQGWQPQHF TGTGCCTGGAGTGTGGGCCAGGGGTGGCAGCCCCAGCATTTT
TRBJ1-2 TRBV3-1/TRBV3-2 - - CASSQVPGAGGYTF TGTGCCAGCAGCCAAGTCCCAGGGGCGGGTGGCTACACCTTC
TRBJ2-5 TRBV10-3 - TRBD2 CAISDRLAGALQETQYF TGTGCCATCAGTGACCGACTAGCGGGGGCCCTCCAAGAGACCCAGTACTTC
TRBJ1-3 TRBV6-5 once - CASSYSADSGNTIYF TGTGCCAGCAGTTACTCGGCTGACTCTGGAAACACCATATATTTT